This T cell receptor beta chain was identified during a study of post-analysis software for immune sequencing data. The wider study: The disease courses spanned relapsing-remitting, secondary progressive and progressive-relapsing forms of multiple sclerosis. Study-wide results and caveats: TRBV segments more frequent in patients than in controls numbered roughly 5 and included TRBV5-6, TRBV5-1 and TRBV20-1. People with multiple sclerosis had a significantly lower normalized Chao1 diversity than controls did.

V was trimmed by 8 bases and J by 0 bases, leaving 11 bases between them. This CDR3 spans 14 amino acids. The V gene's germline CDR1 is MNHEY and CDR2 SVGEGT. About this clonotype: Its target is unknown.

Incorporated into the TCR beta cDNA libraries were unique molecular identifiers, which served to reduce PCR and sequencing biases. When about 0.9 to 10 million T cells were used, they gave about 490,000 cDNA molecules. TCRdb itself ran the PCR reads through MiXCR, one entry per CDR3 protein. The repertoire includes approximately 260,000 distinct CDR3 sequences, just over 35% of them detected once, and around 4.8% sits in the top ten. V is TRBV6-2 or TRBV6-3 and J is TRBJ2-1; maybe TRBD2 (6 bases). Specimen: blood. The sequence came from a girl between 5 and 17 years old with multiple sclerosis. For the CDR3, the DNA is TGTGCCAGCGGACGGGAGAGCTCCTACAATGAGCAGTTCTTC. It translates to CASGRESSYNEQFF.